The clone carrying this T cell receptor (beta chain) was observed a few times. Its specificity is not known. This sample is part of a study of beta chain features in type 1 diabetes. Study-wide results and caveats: Among all four CD4+ subsets, Type 1 diabetes patients had TCRB CDR3s that were moderately but significantly shorter. Comparison showed that naive, central memory and Treg TCRB repertoires appeared more similar among patients than among healthy donors.

The authors reverse transcribed all of the isolated RNA, so sequencing captured expressed TCRB transcripts. TCRdb's copy holds only in-frame clones and misses some; the assay was immunoSEQ multiplex PCR. The table has more than 55,000 clones, 52% seen once. Trimming cost V 1 base and J 5 bases, with 14 bases left between them. Germline V gene data show CDR1 as SGHTA and CDR2 as FQGTGA. This CDR3 is 15 amino acids long. Each donor gave one heparinised blood draw averaging around 120 mL. Every sorted population was more than 98% pure. Sequenced material: Tregs from blood. The chain has TRBV7-3 and TRBJ1-1; unclear D gene. The TCR sequence derives from a woman aged 35 to 49 with type 1 diabetes. The CDR3 nucleotides read TGTGCCAGCAGCTTAAGTATCGAGTTTCAAACTGAAGCTTTCTTT. Translated, it gives CASSLSIEFQTEAFF. Full variable domain (missing parts from reference TRBV7-3 and TRBJ1-1): GAGVSQTPSNKVTEKGKYVELRCDPISGHTALYWYRQSLGQGPEFLIYFQGTGAADDSGLPNDRFFAVRPEGSVSTLKIQRTERGDSAVYLCASSLSIEFQTEAFFGQGTRLTVV.